This T cell receptor (beta chain) was recorded in a study of early T cells in non-severe SARS-CoV-2 infection. Study-wide context: Sequencing of unsorted whole blood was done on bulk RNA, leaving chains unpaired.

Separate cDNA molecules each had unique molecular identifiers attached to them. TCRdb passed the 5' RACE reads through MiXCR, listing each CDR3 protein once. The sample lists some 55,000 distinct CDR3 sequences, over 10% occurring once. Turning to this clonotype: What it recognizes is unknown.

Findings of the study overall: Lookups in VDJdb leaned toward anti-spike CD8 responses and missed private and CD4 specificities.

The CDR3 runs 15 residues. V lost 7 bases to trimming and J lost 2 bases, with 17 bases between them. Per the germline V gene, CDR1 is MNHEY and CDR2 is SVGAGI. Sequencing was performed on whole blood. The V call is TRBV6-5, the J call TRBJ1-2; D uncertain. The TCR originated in an adult who was a healthcare worker with PCR-confirmed SARS-CoV-2 infection or an uninfected control (not recorded which). The CDR3 DNA reads as TGTGCCAGCACCCAGATAGCCGTAAAGAACTATGGCTACACCTTC. This translates into CASTQIAVKNYGYTF.